This T cell receptor (beta chain) was identified during a study of cytomegalovirus exposure and HLA in healthy donors (dated by TCRdb to between 2016 and 2019). Broadly, across the study: An earlier analysis of approximately 640 of the donors reported approximately 300 Gb of sequence data and around 110 million unique TCR beta sequences from 150 million to 200 million T cells. Alongside the repertoire data, information on donor age, sex, ethnicity and CMV serostatus was compiled. Every repertoire in the discovery cohort had been generated on one and the same sequencing platform. The study profiled the T cell repertoires of 666 subjects by immunosequencing and related them to cytomegalovirus serostatus. The genetic ancestry cluster associated with self-reported Caucasian donors included over 80% of the approximately 410 genotyped donors. An earlier analysis of 587 of the donors used high-throughput TCR beta sequencing to judge whether each TCR beta V gene segment behaved as functional or pseudogenic. The number of donors typed differed by locus, with roughly 629-640 for A, B, C, DRB1 and DQB1, 522 for DQA1, about 610 for DPA1, and 472 for DPB1. Rather than drawing on any new phenotypic data, the later analysis identified candidate immune exposures from TCR beta sequences and the way those sequences occurred across donors. Genome-wide SNP genotypes for about 55% of the 666 donors were used in a later genetic analysis, which treated that subset as a discovery cohort. A handful of DR-DQ haplotypes were handled as single units for association and clustering because linkage in the cohort was strong. Both class I and class II loci were covered by HLA typing, at four-digit resolution. Across approximately 400 genotyped donors of the cohort, an average of about 200,000 unique TCR beta nucleotide sequences per donor were sequenced, and roughly 20% of those sequences were non-productive. A later analysis re-examined previously published TCR beta repertoires from roughly 720 donors and added high-resolution HLA genotyping to investigate patterns of TCR occurrence. Along with the approximately 700-subject first cohort, a separate validation cohort of over a hundred different subjects was used. Approximately 300 gigabases of sequencing data and around 85 million unique TCR sequences made up an early release that covered approximately 700 HLA-typed donors. The study was designed to test whether signatures of past pathogen exposure could be identified by cataloging public T cell receptors. To predict cytomegalovirus infection status, the study combined high-throughput TCR immunosequencing, statistical association of individual TCRs with disease status, and machine learning.

This clone was seen once. The antigen it binds to is not known. Base-call qualities are not available, and no considerably larger clone is one nucleotide away. Library prep was done by the immunoSEQ multiplex PCR assay. For the multiplex PCR, a mixture combining 60 forward primers for TCR Vbeta segments and 13 reverse primers for TCR Jbeta segments was used. A multiplex PCR assay on genomic DNA amplified the CDR3 region of rearranged TCR beta genes. Amplified TCR beta libraries were sequenced as 87-base-pair reads on the Illumina HiSeq System. The published analysis was carried out like this. A later analysis tallied tens of millions of unique TCR beta chains across the 660 or so repertoires, and some 10 million of those chains were shared by two or more donors. Raw reads were error-corrected and collapsed into unique sequences with a nearest-neighbor algorithm that merged closely related sequences to remove PCR and sequencing errors. To assign V, D and J gene segments, CDR3 sequences were aligned to IMGT reference sequences. Each retained sequence needed at least a six-nucleotide match to both a V gene segment and a J gene segment. Rearrangements were classified as productive when the CDR3 lacked stop codons and remained in frame with V and J, and all other rearrangements were classified as non-productive. Following IMGT convention, CDR3 was defined as the stretch from the second conserved V-encoded cysteine to the conserved J-encoded phenylalanine. The earlier analysis of some 550 of the donors excluded any sequence lacking an unambiguous match to a single V gene segment. In an earlier analysis of 587 of the donors, V segments were called functional above 56.7% productive rearrangements and were called segregating when the between-donor standard deviation exceeded 5%. A statistical classification framework was developed to diagnose cytomegalovirus status using the catalog of TCR beta chain sequences. In a later analysis, V and J genes were assigned by comparing TCR nucleotide sequences against IMGT/GENE-DB human TR gene sequences. A later analysis assigned CDR3 sequences and most-parsimonious VDJ recombination scenarios with the TCRdist pipeline. In a later analysis, each TCR beta chain was defined by its CDR3 amino acid sequence together with its V-gene family, and reads lacking a unique V-gene family were excluded. To address suspected cross-contamination and a sequencing artifact, a later analysis removed a few hundred highly shared, low-generation-probability nucleotide sequences. For each public chain, a later analysis derived a clonal expansion index from normalized ranks of inferred template counts within each repertoire. In a later analysis, generation probabilities were computed with a VDJ recombination model fitted to out-of-frame rearrangements, and the resulting probabilities were checked against IGoR. Hypergeometric tests were used in a later analysis to score TCR-TCR, TCR-HLA and TCR-CMV co-occurrence, with a repertoire-size bias correction applied to the TCR pairs. A later analysis estimated false discovery rates by permuting HLA or CMV assignments 20 times. In a later analysis, co-occurring TCRs were grouped using DBSCAN, with TCRdist sequence similarity added in when clustering inside HLA-allele-positive subsets. Repertoires with fewer than 30,000 or more than 120,000 public chains were left out of co-occurrence clustering, as were about 5 repertoires with anomalous nucleotide sharing. In its TCRdb copy, this immuneACCESS table keeps in-frame sequences only and misses some clones. Where compared with another copy, unresolved V genes explain less than half of these, and the others have no known cause. The D gene and trimming were derived from the DNA, and the V and J assignments and clone size from that table. This sample holds approximately 100,000 clones; approximately 80% were observed only once. The top ten clones comprise roughly 9.8% of the sample.

The cohort comprised some 680 healthy bone marrow donors. All cohort members were sampled while nominally healthy, although unrecorded immune exposures were likely present. The donor was CMV seropositive and belonged to the group of 250 to 300 seropositive cohort members. Every donor gave a peripheral blood sample, and the peripheral blood mononuclear cells from that sample were used for TCR beta sequencing. The Qiagen DNeasy Blood Extraction Kit was used to extract genomic DNA from the blood cell samples. Study-level results and caveats: In a later genetic analysis, a missense DCLRE1C variant was associated with V-gene and J-gene trimming of TCR beta chains, and the association was replicated in an independent cohort. Only TCR beta chains were sequenced in this cohort, and the absence of alpha or paired-chain data limited detectable features. A further reported finding was that TCR beta sequences accurately predicted the HLA-A and HLA-B alleles for most subjects in the first cohort. The study listed 150 to 200 TCR beta chains as associated with cytomegalovirus. In a later analysis, TCR association rates were found to vary across HLA loci, with the most associated TCRs seen for DRB1 alleles and the fewest for HLA-C alleles. Assigning TCR associations to individual alleles was difficult when HLA alleles, especially DR and DQ, strongly co-occurred. According to a later genetic analysis, donors in an Asian-associated ancestry cluster had fewer N-insertions in productive TCRs than the approximately 700-donor mean. Correlated functional status among segregating V segments might be attributable to linkage disequilibrium, but an unknown experimental factor could not be ruled out. Roughly uniform sequencing depth across donors was assumed in presence/absence analyses, although this assumption may not hold. The classifier was reported to diagnose cytomegalovirus status with high specificity and sensitivity in both the original and validation cohorts. A later analysis reported that several top co-occurrence clusters appeared linked to parvovirus B19, influenza, CMV and Epstein-Barr virus. In a later analysis, HLA-associated TCR beta chains showed more clonal expansion and lower generation probabilities than non-associated chains that were equally common. Immune exposure information for the cohort was limited to CMV serostatus. While some public TCRs were present in many individuals, most TCR sequences turned up only very rarely across donors. An earlier analysis of approximately 530 of the donors showed that most TCR beta V segments appeared in productive rearrangements either about 87% or about 30% of the time, which broadly matched IMGT annotations. Most CMV-associated TCR beta chains appeared to be HLA-restricted in a later analysis, and the HLA associations seemed to be driven largely by CMV exposure. It was suggested by the authors that the approach could potentially be generalized to other disease states and immunological phenotypes. In vitro tests confirmed that a few of the cytomegalovirus-associated TCR beta chains recognize cytomegalovirus antigens. The earlier analysis of around 600 of the donors excluded about 16 rarely observed V segments, including chromosome 9 orphons, because counts were too low. At a false discovery rate of 0.05, a later analysis linked roughly 17,000 TCR beta sequences to specific HLA alleles. Because HLA typing was unavailable for some donors at each locus, only the typed subset was used in association tests. A group of highly shared sequence variants was considered likely to be a technical artifact of the sequencing pipeline.

The sample was PBMCs. This receptor was identified in a man aged 40-49 years in good health and CMV-seropositive.

The CDR3 reads as follows: CASSFLRDRAVELFF. The DNA sequence reads TGTGCCAGCAGCTTTCTCCGGGACAGGGCAGTGGAACTGTTTTTT. The chain was built from TRBV5-8 and TRBJ1-4, with TRBD1 matching 9 junction bases. Reading the germline V gene gives CDR1 SGHTS and CDR2 YDEGEE. Reading from cysteine to phenylalanine, the CDR3 counts 15 amino acids. The retained sequence is limited to the CDR3, 45 bases, with the frame set at the first base. Unmatched junction bases come to 11, with V trimmed by 2 bases and J by 12 bases.